The entry below describes one T cell receptor beta chain. The same CDR3 is also encoded by other DNA sequences in this sample. The source of the sample is a study of blood T cell repertoires in COVID-19. Across the whole study: The United States, Italy and Spain were the sources of the acute and convalescent COVID-19 samples. T cells, B-cell-depleted T cells, or PBMCs provided the cDNA or gDNA that served as material.

In the original processing: Amplification with reference gene primers provided the estimates of nucleated cell counts. Sequencing used immunoSEQ multiplex PCR; TCRdb keeps in-frame clones, though not all of them. The V and J calls and the clone size are those of that table, but D and trimming were determined from the DNA. The data show 20,000 to 25,000 clones, 65% to 90% seen once. CDR1 is SGHRS, CDR2 YFSETQ, per germline. V dropped 2 bases and J dropped 0 bases, with 5 bases sitting between them. This CDR3 is 13 amino acids long. Sequenced sample: peripheral blood. The chain is built from TRBV5-1 and TRBJ1-1, with unresolved D. The TCR was taken from a man in his 70s with acute or convalescent COVID-19. CDR3 sequence (DNA): TGCGCCAGCAGCTTACGAGTGAACACTGAAGCTTTCTTT. Its protein is CASSLRVNTEAFF.